This T cell receptor (beta chain) was profiled in a study of sequential checkpoint blockade in melanoma. Described treatment: randomized to nivolumab then ipilimumab (arm A) or the reverse (arm B). The method was immunoSEQ multiplex PCR; TCRdb's version includes in-frame clones alone and lacks a portion of them. The sample has under 25,000 clones, more than 70% seen once; the top ten hold 38%. The CDR3 runs 14 residues. Germline CDR1 and CDR2: ENHRY and SYGVKD. Trimming at V came to 10 bases and at J to 0 bases, leaving 8 bases not matched to a gene. The genes are TRBV10-3 and TRBJ2-7; 8 nucleotides match TRBD1. The sample in question was CD8+ T cells sorted from blood (inferred from file names), obtained from a patient given nivolumab and ipilimumab in sequence. The source of this sequence is a human donor with melanoma. CDR3 amino acids: CATQGAGSSYEQYF. CDR3 nucleotide sequence: TGTGCCACCCAGGGGGCTGGCAGCTCCTACGAGCAGTACTTC.